Each of the 17 T cell receptor beta chains below was sequenced from the same sample in a study of siplizumab effects on memory and regulatory T cells. Generated by immunoSEQ multiplex PCR, the TCRdb table keeps only in-frame clones and is missing some. The profile shows tens of thousands of clones, 70% to 90% of them singletons. The specimen sequenced was memory CD4+ T cells sorted from blood. These receptors came from a human donor in good health.

This clone has just one count. The chain links TRBV2 to TRBJ2-7; D not certain. V lost 7 bases to trimming and J lost 4 bases, with 8 bases between them. Germline assignment: CDR1 SNHLY and CDR2 FYNNEI. The CDR3 extends over 11 amino acids. The CDR3 sequence: CASTTTYEQYF. CDR3 DNA sequence: TGTGCCAGCACCACAACATACGAGCAGTACTTC.

This sequence joins TRBV11-1 and TRBJ2-2, with TRBD1 matching over 8 bases. V lost 2 bases to trimming and J lost 6 bases; unmatched junction nucleotides: 2. From germline, CDR1 is SGHAT and CDR2 FQDESV (reference sequence). This CDR3 region has 14 residues. The CDR3 loop reads CASSLTGGAGELFF. The CDR3 nucleotides read TGTGCCAGCAGCTTAACAGGGGGTGCCGGGGAGCTGTTTTTT.

The chain combines TRBV5-1 with TRBJ2-5; D is perhaps TRBD2 (5 bases). Trimming took 5 bases from V and 2 from J, leaving 7 bases between them. CDR1 is SGHRS, CDR2 YFSETQ, per germline. This CDR3 spans 12 amino acids. CDR3 coding DNA: TGCGCCAGCAGTCCGGGGCAAGAGACCCAGTACTTC. Its protein product is CASSPGQETQYF.

The rearrangement links TRBV7-8 to TRBJ2-7; D call uncertain. Germline V gene lookup returns CDR1 SGHVS and CDR2 FQNEAQ. The CDR3 sequence is 12 residues long. V was clipped by 6 bases and J by 3 bases, with 9 bases between them. For the CDR3, the DNA is TGTGCCAGCAGTACGGTAAACTACGAGCAGTACTTC. Protein: CASSTVNYEQYF. The full variable domain, its missing parts supplied by reference TRBV7-8 and TRBJ2-7, is GAGVSQSPRYKVAKRGQDVALRCDPISGHVSLFWYQQALGQGPEFLTYFQNEAQLDKSGLPSDRFFAERPEGSVSTLKIQRTQQEDSAVYLCASSTVNYEQYFGPGTRLTVT.

The J gene is TRBJ1-2, the V gene TRBV5-8, with D uncertain. The CDR3 contains 13 residues. Per the germline V gene, CDR1 is SGHTS and CDR2 is YDEGEE. V was shortened by 0 bases and J by 8 bases, with 11 bases between the two germline ends. The CDR3 DNA sequence: TGTGCCAGCAGCTTGGAGTCCGCGGGAGGCTACACCTTC. It codes for CASSLESAGGYTF.

V and J are TRBV5-4 and TRBJ2-5; the D is unclear. The CDR3 is made up of 12 amino acids. V lost 4 bases to trimming and J lost 2 bases, with 6 bases between them. Germline V lookup: CDR1 SGHNT, CDR2 YYREEE (reference sequence). CDR3 nucleotides: TGTGCCAGCAGCCTTTCTCAAGAGACCCAGTACTTC. Translation gives CASSLSQETQYF.

This chain uses TRBV19 with TRBJ2-1; TRBD1 matches at 9 bases. The germline CDR1 and CDR2 sequences are LNHDA and SQIVND (reference sequence). CDR3 size: 14 residues. Trimming took 11 bases from V and 3 from J; bases not matched to a gene: 8. The chain's CDR3 is CASNRGLLYNEQFF. The CDR3 region has the DNA TGTGCCTCCAACAGGGGGCTCCTCTACAATGAGCAGTTCTTC.

The rearrangement links TRBV30 to TRBJ2-1, with unresolved D. The CDR3 runs to 12 residues. V gave up 3 bases and J gave up 7 bases, with 10 bases separating them. Germline V gene lookup returns CDR1 GTSNPN and CDR2 SVGIG (reference sequence). CDR3 sequence: CAWRDERNEQFF. DNA of the CDR3: TGTGCCTGGAGGGACGAGAGGAATGAGCAGTTCTTC.

The chain carries TRBV5-6 and TRBJ2-5; weak D call: TRBD2 (6 bases). Trimming pared 4 bases from V and 5 bases from J, leaving 18 bases between. Germline assignment: CDR1 SGHDT and CDR2 YYEEEE. The CDR3 is 15 amino acids. The CDR3 region is CASSHSSLGGETQYF. The CDR3 DNA reads as TGTGCCAGCAGCCACTCGTCGCTTGGGGGGGAGACCCAGTACTTC.

This chain uses TRBV4-1 with TRBJ1-2; possibly TRBD1 for D (5 bases). The germline V gene has CDR1 MGHRA and CDR2 YSYEKL. The CDR3 totals 17 residues. The V end lost 4 bases, the J end lost 2 bases, and 20 bases lay between the germline ends. The chain's CDR3 is CASSLRPLVEGNYGYTF. The DNA for the CDR3 is TGCGCCAGCAGCCTCCGACCCCTTGTCGAGGGGAACTATGGCTACACCTTC.

In its sample, this clone was seen once. The chain combines TRBV6-5 with TRBJ1-1, with D possibly matching TRBD1 (6 bases). Trimming took 0 bases from V and 5 from J, leaving 13 bases between them. This CDR3 spans 15 amino acids. The germline V gene has CDR1 MNHEY and CDR2 SVGAGI. CDR3 sequence (DNA): TGTGCCAGCAGTTACTCCGGGGGGCGGAATACTGAAGCTTTCTTT. Encoded protein: CASSYSGGRNTEAFF.

This chain links TRBV19 with TRBJ1-4; TRBD1 agrees at 10 bases. Trimming at V came to 6 bases and at J to 6 bases, leaving 1 base not matched to a gene. Germline CDR1 reads LNHDA; CDR2 reads SQIVND (reference sequence). The CDR3 sequence is 13 residues long. The CDR3 sequence: CASSGQGDEKLFF. The CDR3 DNA is TGTGCCAGTAGCGGACAGGGGGATGAAAAACTGTTTTTT.

This chain links TRBV9 with TRBJ2-1, with TRBD2 matching 7 bases. The CDR3 length is 13 residues. CDR1 is SGDLS and CDR2 is YYNGEE in the germline V gene. Germline trimming cut 0 bases from V and 15 bases from J; bases unmatched to any gene: 9. CDR3 DNA: TGTGCCAGCAGCGTAGGAGGGCGGGAGATTTTGTTCTTC. It encodes CASSVGGREILFF. Filled out from reference TRBV9 and TRBJ2-1, the complete variable domain reads DSGVTQTPKHLITATGQRVTLRCSPRSGDLSVYWYQQSLDQGLQFLIQYYNGEERAKGNILERFSAQQFPDLHSELNLSSLELGDSALYFCASSVGGREILFFGPGTRLTVL.

J is TRBJ2-4 and V is TRBV6-5; 8 positions agree with TRBD2. Germline V gene sequence: CDR1 MNHEY, CDR2 SVGAGI. Trimming cost V 4 bases and J 8 bases; bases outside gene matches: 10. The CDR3 loop spans 15 amino acids. CDR3: CASSSPAGGLDIQYF. The CDR3 DNA follows: TGTGCCAGCAGTTCCCCTGCGGGGGGCCTTGACATTCAGTACTTC.

This chain uses TRBV6-5 with TRBJ1-4; no clear D. In germline, CDR1 is MNHEY, CDR2 SVGAGI. Deletions cut 10 bases from V and 0 bases from J, with 9 bases between. The length of the CDR3 is 13 residues. CDR3 sequence: CATKTATNEKLFF. The CDR3 region has the DNA TGTGCCACTAAAACAGCAACTAATGAAAAACTGTTTTTT.

The chain employs TRBV7-6 and TRBJ1-2; possible D gene TRBD1, 6 bases. V was shortened by 1 base and J by 0 bases, with 18 bases between the two germline ends. The CDR3 contains 18 residues. Germline CDR1 SGHVS, CDR2 FNYEAQ. As DNA, the CDR3 is TGTGCCAGCAGCTTAGATTTCTCGGGGGGGCTGTCTAACTATGGCTACACCTTC. As protein: CASSLDFSGGLSNYGYTF.

This clone was observed once. This specimen includes other DNA sequences encoding the same CDR3. The V gene is TRBV19, the J gene TRBJ2-3, with a weak D call TRBD1 (6 bases). The V end was cut by 3 bases, the J end by 2 bases, with 15 bases between. The CDR3 length is 16 residues. The germline V gene has CDR1 LNHDA and CDR2 SQIVND (reference sequence). The CDR3 bases are TGTGCCAGTAGTATTCGGACAGTCTTATCCACAGATACGCAGTATTTT. It yields the protein CASSIRTVLSTDTQYF.